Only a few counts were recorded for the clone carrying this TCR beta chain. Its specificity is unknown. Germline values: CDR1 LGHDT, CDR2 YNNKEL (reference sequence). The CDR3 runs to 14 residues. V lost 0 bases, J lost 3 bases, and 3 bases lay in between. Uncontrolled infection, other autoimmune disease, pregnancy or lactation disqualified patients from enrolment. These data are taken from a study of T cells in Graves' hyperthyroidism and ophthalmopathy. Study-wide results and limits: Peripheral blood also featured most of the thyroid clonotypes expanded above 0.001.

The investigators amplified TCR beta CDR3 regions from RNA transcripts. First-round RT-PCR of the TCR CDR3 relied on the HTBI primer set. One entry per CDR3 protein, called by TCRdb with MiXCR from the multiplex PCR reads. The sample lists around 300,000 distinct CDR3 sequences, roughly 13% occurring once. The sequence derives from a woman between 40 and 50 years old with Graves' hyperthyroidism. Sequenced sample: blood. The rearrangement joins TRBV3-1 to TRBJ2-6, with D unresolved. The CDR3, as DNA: TGTGCCAGCAGCCAAGACGTTGGGGCCAACGTCCTGACTTTC. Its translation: CASSQDVGANVLTF. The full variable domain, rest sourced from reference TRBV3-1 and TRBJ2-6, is DTAVSQTPKYLVTQMGNDKSIKCEQNLGHDTMYWYKQDSKKFLKIMFSYNNKELIINETVPNRFSPKSPDKAHLNLHINSLELGDSAVYFCASSQDVGANVLTFGAGSRLTVL.